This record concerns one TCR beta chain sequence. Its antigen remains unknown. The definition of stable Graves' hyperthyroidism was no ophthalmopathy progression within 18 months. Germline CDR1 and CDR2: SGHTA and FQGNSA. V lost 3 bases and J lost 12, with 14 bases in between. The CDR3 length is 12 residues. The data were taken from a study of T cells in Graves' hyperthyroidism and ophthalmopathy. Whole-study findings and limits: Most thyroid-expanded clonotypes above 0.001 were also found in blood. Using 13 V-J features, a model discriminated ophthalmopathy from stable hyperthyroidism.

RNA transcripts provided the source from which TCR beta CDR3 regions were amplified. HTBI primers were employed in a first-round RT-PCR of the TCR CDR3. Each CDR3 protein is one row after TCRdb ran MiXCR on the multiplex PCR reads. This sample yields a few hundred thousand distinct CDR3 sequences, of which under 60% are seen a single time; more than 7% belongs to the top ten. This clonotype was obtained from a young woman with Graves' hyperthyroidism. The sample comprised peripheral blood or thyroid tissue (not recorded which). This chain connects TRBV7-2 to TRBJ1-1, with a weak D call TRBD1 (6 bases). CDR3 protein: CASSLAGGGTFF. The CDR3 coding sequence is TGTGCCAGCAGCTTGGCGGGCGGGGGCACTTTCTTT.